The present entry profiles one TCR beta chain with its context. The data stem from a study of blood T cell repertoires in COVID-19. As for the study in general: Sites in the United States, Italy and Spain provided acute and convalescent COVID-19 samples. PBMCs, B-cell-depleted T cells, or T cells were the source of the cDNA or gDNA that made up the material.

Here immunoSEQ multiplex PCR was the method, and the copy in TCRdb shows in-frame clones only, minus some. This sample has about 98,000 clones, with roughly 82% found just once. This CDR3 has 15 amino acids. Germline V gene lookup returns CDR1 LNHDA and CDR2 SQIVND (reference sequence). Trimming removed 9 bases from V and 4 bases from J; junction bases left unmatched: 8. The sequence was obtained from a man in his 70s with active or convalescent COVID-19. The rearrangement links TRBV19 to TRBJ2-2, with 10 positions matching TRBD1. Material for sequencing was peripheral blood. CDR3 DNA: TGTGCCAGCGGACTCCGGGACAGGGGCACCGGGGAGCTGTTTTTT. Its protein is CASGLRDRGTGELFF.